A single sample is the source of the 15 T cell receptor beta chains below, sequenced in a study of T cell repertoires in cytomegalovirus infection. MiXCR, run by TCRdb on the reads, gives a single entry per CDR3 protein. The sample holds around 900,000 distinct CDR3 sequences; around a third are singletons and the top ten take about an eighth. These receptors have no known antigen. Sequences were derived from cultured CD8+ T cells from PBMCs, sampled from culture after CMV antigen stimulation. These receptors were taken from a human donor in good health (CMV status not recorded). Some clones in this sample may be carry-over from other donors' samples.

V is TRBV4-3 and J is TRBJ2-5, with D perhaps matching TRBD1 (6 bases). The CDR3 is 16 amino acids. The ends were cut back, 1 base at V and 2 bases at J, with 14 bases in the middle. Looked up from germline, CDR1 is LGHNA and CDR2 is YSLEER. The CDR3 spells CASSQGLGTTQETQYF. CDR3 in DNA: TGCGCCAGCAGCCAAGGCCTAGGGACAACACAAGAGACCCAGTACTTC.

The CDR3 DNA sequence: TGTGCCAGCAGCCGACCCCTCGGCGGGGAGCTGTTTTTT. It yields the protein CASSRPLGGELFF. V usage is TRBV7-9 and J usage is TRBJ2-2, with no clear D. V was cut by 5 bases and J by 7 bases, with 11 bases left in between. The CDR3 loop spans 13 amino acids. Germline V gene sequence: CDR1 SEHNR, CDR2 FQNEAQ (reference sequence).

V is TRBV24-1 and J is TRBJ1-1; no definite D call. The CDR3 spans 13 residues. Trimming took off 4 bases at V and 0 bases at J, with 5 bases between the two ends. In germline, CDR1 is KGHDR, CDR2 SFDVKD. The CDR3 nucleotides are TGTGCCACCAGTGACCACATGAACACTGAAGCTTTCTTT. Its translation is CATSDHMNTEAFF.

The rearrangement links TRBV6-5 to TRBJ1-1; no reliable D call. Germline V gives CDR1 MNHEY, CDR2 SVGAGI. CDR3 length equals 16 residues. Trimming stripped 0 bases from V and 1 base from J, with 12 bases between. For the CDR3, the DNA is TGTGCCAGCAGTTACTCCCGGACCGGAGAGAACACTGAAGCTTTCTTT. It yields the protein CASSYSRTGENTEAFF.

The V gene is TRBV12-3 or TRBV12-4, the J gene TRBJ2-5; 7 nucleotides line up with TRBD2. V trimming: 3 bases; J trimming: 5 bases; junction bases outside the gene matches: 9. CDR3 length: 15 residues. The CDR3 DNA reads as TGTGCCAGCAGTTTTGGACTAGGAGGCACGGAGACCCAGTACTTC. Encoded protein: CASSFGLGGTETQYF.

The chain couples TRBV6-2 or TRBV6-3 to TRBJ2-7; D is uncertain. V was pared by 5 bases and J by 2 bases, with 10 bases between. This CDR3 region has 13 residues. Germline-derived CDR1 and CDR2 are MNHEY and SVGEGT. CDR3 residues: CASSPFKTYEQYF. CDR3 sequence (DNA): TGTGCCAGCAGTCCCTTTAAGACCTACGAGCAGTACTTC.

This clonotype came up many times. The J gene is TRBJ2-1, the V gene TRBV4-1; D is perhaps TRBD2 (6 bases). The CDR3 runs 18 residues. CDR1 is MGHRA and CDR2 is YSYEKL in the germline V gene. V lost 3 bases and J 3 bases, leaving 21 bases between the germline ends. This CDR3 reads CASSQVFSGPGDYNEQFF. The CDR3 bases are TGCGCCAGCAGCCAGGTTTTCAGCGGGCCGGGAGACTACAATGAGCAGTTCTTC.

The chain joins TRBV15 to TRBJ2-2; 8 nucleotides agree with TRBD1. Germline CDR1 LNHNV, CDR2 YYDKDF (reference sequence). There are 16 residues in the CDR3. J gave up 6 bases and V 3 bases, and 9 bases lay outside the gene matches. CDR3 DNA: TGTGCCACCAGCAGGCCTCCGGGACAGGTGCCCGGGGAGCTGTTTTTT. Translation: CATSRPPGQVPGELFF.

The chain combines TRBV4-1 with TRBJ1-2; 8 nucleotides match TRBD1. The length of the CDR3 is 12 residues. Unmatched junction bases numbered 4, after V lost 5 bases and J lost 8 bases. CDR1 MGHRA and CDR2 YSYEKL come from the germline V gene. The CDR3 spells CASSSYRGGYTF. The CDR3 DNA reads TGCGCCAGCAGCTCATACAGGGGGGGCTACACCTTC.

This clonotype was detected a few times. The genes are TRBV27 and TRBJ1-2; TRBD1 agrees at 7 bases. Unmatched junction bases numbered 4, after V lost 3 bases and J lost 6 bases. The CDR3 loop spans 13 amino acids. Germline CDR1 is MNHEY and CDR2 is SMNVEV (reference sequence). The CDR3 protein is CASSFQGEDGYTF. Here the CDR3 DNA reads TGTGCCAGCAGTTTTCAGGGGGAGGATGGCTACACCTTC.

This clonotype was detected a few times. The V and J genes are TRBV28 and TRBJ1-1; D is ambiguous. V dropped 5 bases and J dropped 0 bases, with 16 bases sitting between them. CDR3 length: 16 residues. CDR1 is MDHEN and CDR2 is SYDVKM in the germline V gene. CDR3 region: CASSPPREGLNTEAFF. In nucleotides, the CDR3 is TGTGCCAGCAGTCCCCCCCGGGAGGGTTTGAACACTGAAGCTTTCTTT.

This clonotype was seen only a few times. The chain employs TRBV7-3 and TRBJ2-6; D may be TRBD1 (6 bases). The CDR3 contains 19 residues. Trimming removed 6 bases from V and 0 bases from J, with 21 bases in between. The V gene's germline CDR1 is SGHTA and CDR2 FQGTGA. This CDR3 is CASRSDSPYGLSGANVLTF. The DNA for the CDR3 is TGTGCCAGCAGATCGGACAGTCCCTACGGTCTCTCTGGGGCCAACGTCCTGACTTTC.

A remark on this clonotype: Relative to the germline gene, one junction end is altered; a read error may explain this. For the CDR3, the DNA is TGTGCCAACAGCTTAGGAGGTAGGGGGTACAATGAGCAGTTCTTC. Its protein is CANSLGGRGYNEQFF. The V and J genes are TRBV7-9 and TRBJ2-1; tentatively, D is TRBD1 (6 bases). Germline assignment: CDR1 SEHNR and CDR2 FQNEAQ (reference sequence). This CDR3 is built from 15 residues.

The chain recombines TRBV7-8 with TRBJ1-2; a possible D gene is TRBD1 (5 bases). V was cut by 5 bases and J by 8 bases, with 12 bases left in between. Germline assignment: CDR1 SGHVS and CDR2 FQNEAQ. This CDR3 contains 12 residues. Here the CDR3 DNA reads TGTGCCAGCAGCCCCGGGGAGGGGGGCTACACCTTC. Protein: CASSPGEGGYTF.

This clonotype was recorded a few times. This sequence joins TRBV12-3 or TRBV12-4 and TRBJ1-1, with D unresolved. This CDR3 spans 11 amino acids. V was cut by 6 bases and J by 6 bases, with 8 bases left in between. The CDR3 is CASSQYAEAFF. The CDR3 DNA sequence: TGTGCCAGCAGCCAGTACGCTGAAGCTTTCTTT.